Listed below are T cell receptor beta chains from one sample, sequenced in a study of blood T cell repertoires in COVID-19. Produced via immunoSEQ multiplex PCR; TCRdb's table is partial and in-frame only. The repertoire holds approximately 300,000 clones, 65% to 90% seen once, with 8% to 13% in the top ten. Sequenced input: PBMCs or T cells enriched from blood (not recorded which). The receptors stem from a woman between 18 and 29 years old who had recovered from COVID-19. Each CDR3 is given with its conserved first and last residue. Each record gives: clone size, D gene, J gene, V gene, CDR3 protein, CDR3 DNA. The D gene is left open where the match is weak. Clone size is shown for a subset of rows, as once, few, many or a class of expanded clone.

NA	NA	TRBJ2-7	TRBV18	CASSPDSYEQYF	TGTGCCAGCTCACCGGACAGCTACGAGCAGTACTTC
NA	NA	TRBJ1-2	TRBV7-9	CASSFAPVTGGYTF	TGTGCCAGCAGCTTCGCCCCTGTGACTGGTGGCTACACCTTC
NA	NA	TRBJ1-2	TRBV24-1	CATSDRNSDGGYTF	TGTGCCACCAGTGATAGAAATTCAGATGGTGGCTACACCTTC
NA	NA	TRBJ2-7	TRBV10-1	CASSRDRNYEQYF	TGCGCCAGCAGTCGAGACAGGAATTACGAGCAGTACTTC
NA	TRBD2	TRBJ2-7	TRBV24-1	CATSDLGAGVYEQYF	TGTGCCACCAGTGATTTGGGGGCGGGAGTCTACGAGCAGTACTTC
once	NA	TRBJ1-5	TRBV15	CATSRDRDRGVQPQHF	TGTGCCACCAGCAGAGATAGGGACCGGGGGGTACAGCCCCAGCATTTT
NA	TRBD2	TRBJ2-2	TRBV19	CASSITSENTGELFF	TGTGCCAGTAGTATTACTAGCGAGAACACCGGGGAGCTGTTTTTT
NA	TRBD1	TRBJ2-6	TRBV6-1	CASSEAGQGDNVLTF	TGTGCCAGCAGTGAAGCGGGACAGGGCGACAACGTCCTGACTTTC
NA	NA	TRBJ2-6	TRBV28	CASSIISGANVLTF	TGTGCCAGCAGTATCATCTCTGGGGCCAACGTCCTGACTTTC
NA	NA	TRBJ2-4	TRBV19	CASRLARGKNIQYF	TGTGCCAGTCGGTTGGCGCGGGGCAAAAACATTCAGTACTTC
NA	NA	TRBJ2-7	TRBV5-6	CASSEGTGPYEQYF	TGTGCCAGCAGCGAAGGAACAGGGCCCTACGAGCAGTACTTC
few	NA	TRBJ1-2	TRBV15	CATSPEEVANYGYTF	TGTGCCACCAGCCCCGAGGAGGTAGCTAACTATGGCTACACCTTC
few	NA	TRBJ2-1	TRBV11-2	CASSLVSRGSEQFF	TGTGCCAGCAGCTTAGTGTCCCGGGGGAGTGAGCAGTTCTTC
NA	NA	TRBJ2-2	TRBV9	CASAGSSKTGELFF	TGTGCCAGTGCCGGGTCAAGCAAAACCGGGGAGCTGTTTTTT
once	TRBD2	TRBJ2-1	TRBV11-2	CASSLDRGDEQFF	TGTGCCAGCAGCTTAGATCGGGGGGATGAGCAGTTCTTC
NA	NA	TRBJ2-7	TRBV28	CASSFDGITYEQYF	TGTGCCAGCAGTTTTGACGGGATCACCTACGAGCAGTACTTC
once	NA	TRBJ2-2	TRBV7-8	CASSFMVGELFAGELFF	TGTGCCAGCAGCTTTATGGTGGGAGAGTTATTCGCCGGGGAGCTGTTTTTT
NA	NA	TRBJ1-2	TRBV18	CASSPRDLNYGYTF	TGTGCCAGCTCACCCAGGGATTTAAACTATGGCTACACCTTC
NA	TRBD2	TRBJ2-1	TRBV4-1	CASSQDWSGGPYNEQFF	TGCGCCAGCAGCCAAGATTGGAGCGGGGGCCCATACAATGAGCAGTTCTTC
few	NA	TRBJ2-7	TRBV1	CTSSQVKPTGGYEQYF	TGCACCAGCAGCCAAGTGAAACCGACAGGGGGCTACGAGCAGTACTTC
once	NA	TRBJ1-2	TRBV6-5	CASSYSRQGPGYTF	TGTGCCAGCAGTTACTCGAGGCAGGGGCCTGGCTACACCTTC
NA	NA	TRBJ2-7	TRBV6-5	CASRGQGDVEQYF	TGTGCCAGCAGGGGGCAGGGCGACGTCGAGCAGTACTTC
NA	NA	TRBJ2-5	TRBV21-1	CASSNGRAGETQYF	TGTGCCAGCAGCAACGGGAGGGCCGGGGAGACCCAGTACTTC
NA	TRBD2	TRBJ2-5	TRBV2	CASQLAGPQETQYF	TGTGCCAGCCAACTAGCGGGGCCCCAAGAGACCCAGTACTTC
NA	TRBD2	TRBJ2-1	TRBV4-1	CASSQEVLAGEGTRQFF	TGCGCCAGCAGCCAAGAGGTCTTAGCGGGAGAAGGTACCCGGCAGTTCTTC
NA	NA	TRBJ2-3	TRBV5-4	CASSIASMRGTDTQYF	TGTGCCAGCAGCATAGCCAGCATGCGGGGCACAGATACGCAGTATTTT
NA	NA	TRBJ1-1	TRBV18	CASSGNSGETEAFF	TGTGCCAGCTCCGGCAATTCAGGGGAAACTGAAGCTTTCTTT
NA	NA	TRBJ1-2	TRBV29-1	CSVETVGRDYGYTF	TGCAGCGTTGAAACTGTTGGCAGGGACTATGGCTACACCTTC
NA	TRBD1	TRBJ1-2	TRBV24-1	CATSDWNRGVWGYTF	TGTGCCACCAGTGATTGGAACAGGGGGGTATGGGGCTACACCTTC
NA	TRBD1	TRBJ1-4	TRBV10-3	CATQTGQANEKLFF	TGTGCCACGCAGACAGGGCAGGCTAATGAAAAACTGTTTTTT
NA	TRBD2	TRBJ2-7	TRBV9	CASSVASGTVYEQYF	TGTGCCAGCAGCGTAGCTAGCGGGACTGTCTACGAGCAGTACTTC
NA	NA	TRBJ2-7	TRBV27	CASSLAGMNNEQYF	TGTGCCAGCAGTTTAGCGGGAATGAACAACGAGCAGTACTTC
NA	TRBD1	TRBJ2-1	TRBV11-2	CASSQDREFRQFF	TGTGCCAGCAGCCAGGACAGGGAATTTCGACAGTTCTTC
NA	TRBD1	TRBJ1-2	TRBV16	CASSPRTGDGYGYTF	TGTGCCAGCAGCCCCAGGACAGGGGACGGCTATGGCTACACCTTC
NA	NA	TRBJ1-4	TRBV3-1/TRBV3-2	CASSPTGEIYNEKLFF	TGTGCCAGCAGCCCGACCGGGGAAATATATAATGAAAAACTGTTTTTT
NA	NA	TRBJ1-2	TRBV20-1	CSASATGSYGYTF	TGCAGTGCTAGTGCCACAGGTTCCTATGGCTACACCTTC
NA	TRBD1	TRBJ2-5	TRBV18	CASSPPGTAMETQYF	TGTGCCAGCTCACCACCGGGGACAGCCATGGAGACCCAGTACTTC
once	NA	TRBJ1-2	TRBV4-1	CASSRPTGPPNYGYTF	TGCGCCAGCAGCCGCCCTACAGGGCCGCCGAACTATGGCTACACCTTC
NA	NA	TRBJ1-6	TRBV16	CASSLRGAREYSPLHF	TGTGCCAGCAGCCTACGGGGGGCCAGGGAATATTCACCCCTCCACTTT
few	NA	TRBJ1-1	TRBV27	CASSFLGLEAFF	TGTGCCAGCAGTTTCCTGGGACTCGAAGCTTTCTTT
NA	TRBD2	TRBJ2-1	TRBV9	CASSPGLAVGNEQFF	TGTGCCAGCAGCCCCGGACTAGCGGTTGGCAATGAGCAGTTCTTC
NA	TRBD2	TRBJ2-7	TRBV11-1	CASSPGLEYEQYF	TGTGCCAGCAGCCCGGGACTAGAGTACGAGCAGTACTTC
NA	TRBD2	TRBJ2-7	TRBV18	CASSGLAGGSDEQYF	TGTGCCAGCTCAGGACTAGCGGGAGGGAGCGACGAGCAGTACTTC
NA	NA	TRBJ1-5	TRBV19	CASSITGSGQPQHF	TGTGCCAGTAGTATAACAGGTTCGGGTCAGCCCCAGCATTTT
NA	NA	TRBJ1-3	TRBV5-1	CASSFLASPGNTIYF	TGCGCCAGCAGCTTTCTAGCCTCACCTGGAAACACCATATATTTT
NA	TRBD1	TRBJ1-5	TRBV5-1	CASSLTGAFSNQPQHF	TGCGCCAGCAGCTTGACAGGGGCGTTTAGCAATCAGCCCCAGCATTTT
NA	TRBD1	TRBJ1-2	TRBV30	CAWSWTGRSDGYTF	TGTGCCTGGAGTTGGACAGGGAGGTCCGATGGCTACACCTTC
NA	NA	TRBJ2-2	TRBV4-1	CASSRRYPPGEWTGELFF	TGCGCCAGCAGCCGCCGATATCCCCCAGGGGAGTGGACCGGGGAGCTGTTTTTT
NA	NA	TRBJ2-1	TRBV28	CASSLNSGYNEQFF	TGTGCCAGCAGTTTAAACTCCGGGTACAATGAGCAGTTCTTC
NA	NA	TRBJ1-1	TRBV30	CAWNYRVRTEAFF	TGTGCCTGGAATTACAGGGTAAGGACTGAAGCTTTCTTT
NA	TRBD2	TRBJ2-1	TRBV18	CASSPLLAGTYNEQFF	TGTGCCAGCTCACCATTACTAGCGGGCACCTACAATGAGCAGTTCTTC
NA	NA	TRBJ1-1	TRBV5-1	CASSPYLSTGYTEAFF	TGCGCCAGCAGCCCTTACCTCTCTACAGGGTACACTGAAGCTTTCTTT
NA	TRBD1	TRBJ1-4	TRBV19	CASSQGATGEKLFF	TGTGCCAGTAGCCAGGGGGCGACGGGTGAAAAACTGTTTTTT
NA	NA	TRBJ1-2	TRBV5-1	CASSFDSRVQGYTF	TGCGCCAGCAGTTTTGACAGCCGGGTCCAAGGCTACACCTTC
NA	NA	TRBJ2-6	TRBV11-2	CASSLASSGANVLTF	TGTGCCAGCAGCTTAGCCAGCTCTGGGGCCAACGTCCTGACTTTC